The 22 T cell receptor beta chains in this list originate from one sample, sequenced in a study of blood T cell repertoires in COVID-19. Using immunoSEQ multiplex PCR, the repertoire was profiled, and TCRdb retains in-frame clones only, with some absent. The sample lists a few hundred thousand clones; 80% to 90% were seen once. Sample: peripheral blood. All receptors come from a woman in her thirties or forties who had recovered from COVID-19.

The chain recombines TRBV7-2 with TRBJ1-1, with D perhaps matching TRBD1 (5 bases). CDR1 and CDR2 (germline): SGHTA, FQGNSA. This CDR3 is built from 13 residues. V dropped 3 bases and J dropped 3 bases, with 8 bases sitting between them. The CDR3 loop reads CASSFARDTEAFF. In nucleotides, the CDR3 is TGTGCCAGCAGCTTTGCCAGGGACACTGAAGCTTTCTTT.

This clone was counted once. The chain has TRBV7-3 and TRBJ2-1, with D possibly being TRBD2 (5 bases). CDR1 is SGHTA, CDR2 FQGTGA, per germline. This CDR3 region has 13 residues. The germline V and J ends were trimmed by 5 bases and 10 bases, with 15 bases remaining between them. The CDR3: CASSRAGVGEQFF. CDR3 coding DNA: TGTGCCAGCAGCCGAGCCGGGGTAGGGGAGCAGTTCTTC.

In this sample, this clone turned up once. The chain couples TRBV18 to TRBJ2-3; D call uncertain. CDR1 and CDR2 from the germline V gene are KGHSH and LQKENI. The CDR3 extends over 15 amino acids. Trimming cost V 3 bases and J 2 bases, with 12 bases left between them. The CDR3 sequence is CASSPLRQHTDTQYF. Written as DNA, the CDR3 is TGTGCCAGCTCACCCTTGCGGCAGCACACAGATACGCAGTATTTT.

The chain carries TRBV4-3 and TRBJ1-6, with TRBD1 matching over 7 bases. V lost 0 bases and J lost 9; bases outside the gene matches: 5. Per germline, CDR1 LGHNA and CDR2 YSLEER. The CDR3 spans 15 residues. CDR3 coding DNA: TGCGCCAGCAGCCAAGAGACAGGGAACTTTTCACCCCTCCACTTT. Its protein is CASSQETGNFSPLHF.

The V call is TRBV15, the J call TRBJ1-5, with D perhaps matching TRBD1 (6 bases). CDR1 and CDR2 from the germline V gene are LNHNV and YYDKDF (reference sequence). The length of the CDR3 is 14 residues. V gave up 3 bases and J gave up 4 bases, with 10 bases separating them. The CDR3 spells CATSRGQTNQPQHF. The CDR3 coding sequence is TGTGCCACCAGCAGGGGACAAACTAATCAGCCCCAGCATTTT.

The chain uses TRBV5-1 and TRBJ2-5, with TRBD2 matching over 7 bases. CDR3 length: 15 residues. Unmatched junction bases numbered 13, after V lost 6 bases and J lost 5 bases. Germline V gene sequence: CDR1 SGHRS, CDR2 YFSETQ. The CDR3: CASTTGGAAGETQYF. As DNA, the CDR3 is TGCGCCAGCACCACGGGGGGAGCGGCGGGGGAGACCCAGTACTTC.

V and J are TRBV5-4 and TRBJ1-2; TRBD1 aligns across 7 bases. Germline V gene sequence: CDR1 SGHNT, CDR2 YYREEE (reference sequence). V lost 4 bases and J lost 4; bases outside the gene matches: 7. CDR3 length: 14 residues. CDR3 residues: CASSPDRWGYGYTF. The CDR3 DNA sequence: TGTGCCAGCAGCCCGGACAGGTGGGGCTATGGCTACACCTTC. The complete variable domain, with remaining parts taken from reference TRBV5-4 and TRBJ1-2, reads ETGVTQSPTHLIKTRGQQVTLRCSSQSGHNTVSWYQQALGQGPQFIFQYYREEENGRGNFPPRFSGLQFPNYSSELNVNALELDDSALYLCASSPDRWGYGYTFGSGTRLTVV.

The chain combines TRBV19 with TRBJ1-2, with TRBD1 matching over 7 bases. The junction had 7 bases not matched to a gene; V was cut back by 6 bases and J by 6 bases. CDR3 length: 13 amino acids. Germline V gene lookup returns CDR1 LNHDA and CDR2 SQIVND (reference sequence). DNA of the CDR3: TGTGCCAGTAGGGGACAGCTGGATGATGGCTACACCTTC. Protein product: CASRGQLDDGYTF.

This chain connects TRBV5-1 to TRBJ1-1; D is undetermined. The V end was cut by 6 bases, the J end by 11 bases, with 20 bases between. Germline V gene data show CDR1 as SGHRS and CDR2 as YFSETQ. CDR3 length equals 13 residues. CDR3 sequence: CASNAGSSLRAFF. The CDR3 DNA reads as TGCGCCAGCAATGCGGGATCATCCTTGCGGGCTTTCTTT. Based on the CDR3 plus reference TRBV5-1 and TRBJ1-1, the full variable domain is KAGVTQTPRYLIKTRGQQVTLSCSPISGHRSVSWYQQTPGQGLQFLFEYFSETQRNKGNFPGRFSGRQFSNSRSEMNVSTLELGDSALYLCASNAGSSLRAFFGQGTRLTVV.

The gene calls are TRBV19 and TRBJ2-3; TRBD2 matches 16 bases. V lost 6 bases, J lost 4 bases, and 22 bases stayed unmatched. This CDR3 contains 22 residues. Germline V gene sequence: CDR1 LNHDA, CDR2 SQIVND (reference sequence). CDR3 nucleotides: TGTGCCAGTAGAGCGATCCGGGACATAGCCGGGACTAGCGGGGGGGCCTCAGATACGCAGTATTTT. This encodes CASRAIRDIAGTSGGASDTQYF.

The J gene is TRBJ2-7, the V gene TRBV19, with 7 bases that match TRBD2. V lost 9 bases and J lost 0; bases outside the gene matches: 5. The CDR3 has 13 residues. CDR1 is LNHDA and CDR2 is SQIVND in the germline V gene (reference sequence). The CDR3 DNA reads as TGTGCCAGCACTAGCGATTACTCCTACGAGCAGTACTTC. Translation: CASTSDYSYEQYF. The whole variable domain, filled in from reference TRBV19 and TRBJ2-7, reads DGGITQSPKYLFRKEGQNVTLSCEQNLNHDAMYWYRQDPGQGLRLIYYSQIVNDFQKGDIAEGYSVSREKKESFPLTVTSAQKNPTAFYLCASTSDYSYEQYFGPGTRLTVT.

The rearrangement uses TRBV19 and TRBJ2-2; 11 nucleotides align to TRBD2. The CDR3 is 14 residues long. J gave up 5 bases and V 10 bases, and 6 bases lay outside the gene matches. CDR1 and CDR2 (germline): LNHDA, SQIVND (reference sequence). In DNA, the CDR3 is TGTGCCACCCGACTAGCGGGGCATACCGGGGAGCTGTTTTTT. Its translation is CATRLAGHTGELFF.

V usage is TRBV11-3 and J usage is TRBJ1-1; 9 bases are shared with TRBD1. J gave up 6 bases and V 5 bases, and 1 base lay outside the gene matches. The CDR3 is made up of 12 amino acids. Germline V gives CDR1 SGHNT, CDR2 YENEEA. In DNA form, the CDR3 reads TGTGCCAGCAGCCGACAGGGGGCTGAAGCTTTCTTT. This sequence encodes CASSRQGAEAFF.

J is TRBJ1-1 and V is TRBV7-2, with D possibly being TRBD1 (5 bases). This CDR3 region has 12 residues. V lost 4 bases, J lost 4 bases, and 7 bases lay in between. From germline, CDR1 is SGHTA and CDR2 FQGNSA. As DNA, the CDR3 is TGTGCCAGCAGCTCCAGGGTCACTGAAGCTTTCTTT. This sequence encodes CASSSRVTEAFF.

This clone was detected a few times. CDR3 bases: TGTGCCAGCATAAGGGGGATGGGGGAGACCCAGTACTTC. Its protein is CASIRGMGETQYF. The chain recombines TRBV2 with TRBJ2-5; D might be TRBD1 (6 bases). CDR3 length: 13 amino acids. V lost 7 bases and J lost 5, with 14 bases in between. The germline V gene has CDR1 SNHLY and CDR2 FYNNEI.

The J gene is TRBJ1-1, the V gene TRBV12-5, with a weak D call TRBD1 (5 bases). V gave up 4 bases and J gave up 6 bases, with 9 bases separating them. Germline values: CDR1 LGHNT, CDR2 FRNRAP. The length of the CDR3 is 12 residues. CDR3 DNA: TGTGCTAGTGGTTCGGGGGGTGCTGAAGCTTTCTTT. This codes for CASGSGGAEAFF.

V is TRBV11-2 and J is TRBJ2-1, with 11 bases fitting TRBD1. J gave up 9 bases and V 6 bases, and 10 bases lay outside the gene matches. The CDR3 covers 15 residues. Germline V gene lookup returns CDR1 SGHAT and CDR2 FQNNGV. This chain's CDR3 is CASSSRDRGTLEQFF. CDR3 bases: TGTGCCAGCAGTTCAAGGGACAGGGGGACTCTTGAGCAGTTCTTC.

V is TRBV7-2 and J is TRBJ1-2, with D possibly matching TRBD1 (5 bases). CDR1 is SGHTA, CDR2 FQGNSA, per germline. The CDR3 has 12 amino acids. Between the trimmed V and J ends, which lost 5 bases and 4 bases, there was a span of 8 bases. In DNA, the CDR3 is TGTGCCAGCAGCGCCGACAGCTATGGCTACACCTTC. Translated, it gives CASSADSYGYTF.

The gene calls are TRBV12-3 or TRBV12-4 and TRBJ1-5, with unresolved D. Deletions cut 2 bases from V and 7 bases from J, with 6 bases between. The CDR3 has 12 amino acids. CDR3 region: CASSLMGQPQHF. The CDR3 region has the DNA TGTGCCAGCAGTTTAATGGGCCAGCCCCAGCATTTT.

The chain joins TRBV5-4 to TRBJ1-3, with 8 bases lining up with TRBD1. The V gene end was trimmed by 2 bases and the J gene end by 0 bases; junction bases not matched to a gene: 7. The CDR3 has 17 residues. Germline assignment: CDR1 SGHNT and CDR2 YYREEE (reference sequence). DNA for the CDR3: TGTGCCAGCAGCTTTTGGACAGGGTACCTCTCTGGAAACACCATATATTTT. Protein product: CASSFWTGYLSGNTIYF.

J is TRBJ2-7 and V is TRBV7-9; no reliable D call. The germline V gene has CDR1 SEHNR and CDR2 FQNEAQ (reference sequence). V shed 4 bases and J shed 6 bases, with 10 bases lying between them. The CDR3 length is 12 residues. The chain's CDR3 is CASSSGRREQYF. The CDR3 DNA reads TGTGCCAGCAGCTCCGGTCGTCGCGAGCAGTACTTC. Combining the CDR3 with reference TRBV7-9 and TRBJ2-7 gives the whole variable domain DTGVSQNPRHKITKRGQNVTFRCDPISEHNRLYWYRQTLGQGPEFLTYFQNEAQLEKSRLLSDRFSAERPKGSFSTLEIQRTEQGDSAMYLCASSSGRREQYFGPGTRLTVT.

The chain couples TRBV28 to TRBJ2-7; D not resolved. V lost 3 bases and J 0 bases, leaving 15 bases between the germline ends. The CDR3 extends over 16 amino acids. From germline, CDR1 is MDHEN and CDR2 SYDVKM. The CDR3, as DNA: TGTGCCAGCAGTTTTAGCCCCCTCCGACCCTCCTACGAGCAGTACTTC. Its translation: CASSFSPLRPSYEQYF.